The 17 T cell receptor beta chains listed next were all sequenced from one sample in a study of OX40 agonist ivuxolimab in advanced cancers. Libraries were prepared by immunoSEQ multiplex PCR; TCRdb keeps only in-frame clonotypes and omits some of them. The table has some 74,000 clones, approximately 82% seen once; the top ten hold approximately 5%. Source: CD4+ or CD8+ T cells sorted from blood, taken in a trial of the OX40 agonist ivuxolimab. These receptors were collected from an adult with an advanced solid tumor such as melanoma, head and neck, liver or kidney cancer.

The V call is TRBV2, the J call TRBJ2-7, with D possibly matching TRBD1 (6 bases). This CDR3 has 13 amino acids. CDR1 and CDR2 (germline): SNHLY, FYNNEI. The ends were cut back, 6 bases at V and 5 bases at J, with 14 bases in the middle. The CDR3 coding sequence is TGTGCCAGCAGCACAGGGTTAAAGAACGAGCAGTACTTC. This codes for CASSTGLKNEQYF.

This chain joins TRBV19 and TRBJ2-1; 9 nucleotides match TRBD2. V trimming: 7 bases; J trimming: 6 bases; junction bases outside the gene matches: 16. The CDR3 has 17 residues. In germline, CDR1 is LNHDA, CDR2 SQIVND (reference sequence). The CDR3 sequence is CASIRKHGTSSSNEQFF. CDR3 in DNA: TGTGCCAGTATCCGAAAGCACGGGACTAGCAGTTCCAATGAGCAGTTCTTC.

The chain couples TRBV28 to TRBJ2-7; D perhaps matches TRBD2 (6 bases). Germline assignment: CDR1 MDHEN and CDR2 SYDVKM. The CDR3 covers 12 residues. Trimming removed 8 bases at V and 3 bases at J, with 11 bases between. CDR3: CASGTGVYEQYF. Here the CDR3 DNA reads TGTGCCAGCGGGACTGGGGTCTACGAGCAGTACTTC.

V usage is TRBV28 and J usage is TRBJ2-7; D remains unclear. The germline V and J ends were trimmed by 6 bases and 6 bases, with 15 bases remaining between them. The CDR3 is 13 amino acids. Germline V gene data show CDR1 as MDHEN and CDR2 as SYDVKM. Here the CDR3 reads CASSPGQVSEQYF. The CDR3 DNA reads TGTGCCAGCAGCCCGGGTCAGGTCTCCGAGCAGTACTTC.

The J gene is TRBJ1-6, the V gene TRBV7-8; D remains unclear. This CDR3 has 14 residues. Deletions cut 5 bases from V and 8 bases from J, with 13 bases between. Per the germline V gene, CDR1 is SGHVS and CDR2 is FQNEAQ. The CDR3 protein is CASSPDTGHSPLHF. CDR3 bases: TGTGCCAGCAGCCCCGACACCGGCCATTCACCCCTCCACTTT.

This clone has only one observation. The V gene is TRBV2, the J gene TRBJ1-5; D unclear. CDR1 and CDR2 from the germline V gene are SNHLY and FYNNEI. CDR3 length: 15 amino acids. The V gene lost 8 bases and the J gene lost 0 bases, with 14 bases spanning the gap. CDR3 sequence reads: CASRTAGNSNQPQHF. As DNA, the CDR3 is TGTGCCAGCCGGACGGCCGGAAATAGCAATCAGCCCCAGCATTTT.

The chain couples TRBV19 to TRBJ1-5; a possible D gene is TRBD1 (5 bases). Germline assignment: CDR1 LNHDA and CDR2 SQIVND (reference sequence). V was cut by 7 bases and J by 6 bases, with 22 bases left in between. The CDR3 contains 16 residues. In nucleotides, the CDR3 is TGTGCCAGTACTACGGGCAGTCGGGGGGTGGGTCAGCCCCAGCATTTT. It codes for CASTTGSRGVGQPQHF.

This clone has only one observation. CDR3 nucleotide sequence: TGTGCCAGCAGCTTAGATCCCTCCTACAATGAGCAGTTCTTC. Protein: CASSLDPSYNEQFF. J is TRBJ2-1 and V is TRBV7-8; no firm D call. Germline V gene lookup returns CDR1 SGHVS and CDR2 FQNEAQ. V was trimmed by 1 base and J by 0 bases, leaving 4 bases between them. This CDR3 is 14 amino acids long.

The V call is TRBV2, the J call TRBJ1-2, with 7 bases aligning to TRBD1. V was pared by 8 bases and J by 14 bases, with 17 bases of the junction left unmatched. Germline CDR1 reads SNHLY; CDR2 reads FYNNEI. The CDR3 contains 13 residues. CDR3 in amino acids: CASWDLPGTAETF. CDR3 sequence (DNA): TGTGCCAGCTGGGACTTACCCGGGACAGCGGAGACCTTC.

This clone came up a few times. This sequence joins TRBV11-2 and TRBJ1-2; the D is unclear. CDR3 length: 13 residues. V gave up 1 base and J gave up 4 bases, with 7 bases separating them. The germline V gene has CDR1 SGHAT and CDR2 FQNNGV. CDR3 residues: CASSLGLLYGYTF. The CDR3 bases are TGTGCCAGCAGCTTAGGTCTGCTCTATGGCTACACCTTC.

This clone was picked up a small number of times. The chain couples TRBV6-6 to TRBJ1-3; D gene ambiguous. CDR1 and CDR2 from the germline V gene are MNHNY and SVGAGI (reference sequence). There are 13 residues in the CDR3. Trimming took 10 bases from V and 0 from J, leaving 10 bases between them. The CDR3 loop is CAMRGNSGNTIYF. The CDR3 DNA follows: TGTGCCATGAGAGGGAACTCTGGAAACACCATATATTTT.

This chain connects TRBV7-2 to TRBJ2-3; no reliable D call. In germline, CDR1 is SGHTA, CDR2 FQGNSA. V lost 5 bases to trimming and J lost 2 bases, with 11 bases between them. This CDR3 contains 14 residues. The CDR3 DNA follows: TGTGCCAGCAGCGCCACGTTGGCCACAGATACGCAGTATTTT. Its translation is CASSATLATDTQYF. The whole variable domain, remainder taken from reference TRBV7-2 and TRBJ2-3, is GAGVSQSPSNKVTEKGKDVELRCDPISGHTALYWYRQSLGQGLEFLIYFQGNSAPDKSGLPSDRFSAERTGGSVSTLTIQRTQQEDSAVYLCASSATLATDTQYFGPGTRLTVL.

The chain carries TRBV28 and TRBJ2-7; no reliable D call. The germline V gene has CDR1 MDHEN and CDR2 SYDVKM. V shed 5 bases and J shed 3 bases, with 5 bases lying between them. The CDR3 extends over 11 amino acids. The chain's CDR3 is CASSVLYEQYF. DNA of the CDR3: TGTGCCAGCAGTGTACTCTACGAGCAGTACTTC. Filled out from reference TRBV28 and TRBJ2-7, the complete variable domain reads DVKVTQSSRYLVKRTGEKVFLECVQDMDHENMFWYRQDPGLGLRLIYFSYDVKMKEKGDIPEGYSVSREKKERFSLILESASTNQTSMYLCASSVLYEQYFGPGTRLTVT.

The chain links TRBV7-8 to TRBJ2-1; TRBD2 matches at 10 bases. CDR1 is SGHVS, CDR2 FQNEAQ, per germline. Trimming removed 0 bases from V and 8 bases from J; junction bases left unmatched: 7. CDR3 size: 16 residues. The CDR3, as DNA: TGTGCCAGCAGCTTAGCGGCTAGCGGGGGTTGGGATGAGCAGTTCTTC. Translating gives CASSLAASGGWDEQFF.

The chain combines TRBV19 with TRBJ1-3; possible D gene TRBD1, 5 bases. Germline loops: CDR1 LNHDA, CDR2 SQIVND (reference sequence). The length of the CDR3 is 14 residues. V was clipped by 7 bases and J by 4 bases, with 14 bases between them. The CDR3 spells CASTPGTAGNTIYF. Here the CDR3 DNA reads TGTGCCAGTACCCCGGGGACTGCAGGAAACACCATATATTTT.

The sample holds one count of this clone. The V call is TRBV27, the J call TRBJ1-6, with D uncertain. In germline, CDR1 is MNHEY, CDR2 SMNVEV (reference sequence). The CDR3 extends over 12 amino acids. Trimming stripped 6 bases from V and 10 bases from J, with 10 bases between. CDR3: CASSLRVSPLHF. In DNA form, the CDR3 reads TGTGCCAGCAGCCTGAGGGTCTCACCCCTCCACTTT.

The chain combines TRBV6-6 with TRBJ2-7, with 8 positions matching TRBD1. J gave up 13 bases and V 10 bases, and 18 bases lay outside the gene matches. The length of the CDR3 is 13 residues. Germline V CDR1 and CDR2: MNHNY, SVGAGI (reference sequence). The CDR3 reads CATTRDRTQLPYF. CDR3 in DNA: TGTGCCACCACCCGGGACAGGACCCAGCTACCATACTTC.